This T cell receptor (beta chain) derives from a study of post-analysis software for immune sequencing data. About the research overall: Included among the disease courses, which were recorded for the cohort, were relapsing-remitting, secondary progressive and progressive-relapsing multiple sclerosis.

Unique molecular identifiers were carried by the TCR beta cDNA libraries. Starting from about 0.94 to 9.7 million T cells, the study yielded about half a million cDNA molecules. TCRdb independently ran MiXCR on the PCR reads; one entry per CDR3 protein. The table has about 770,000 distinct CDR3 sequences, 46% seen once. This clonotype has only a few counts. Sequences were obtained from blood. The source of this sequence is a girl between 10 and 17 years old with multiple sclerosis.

CDR3 DNA: TGTGCCAGCAGCTTTTCGGACAGGGTTTACAATGAGCAGTTCTTC. This gives the protein CASSFSDRVYNEQFF. The chain is built from TRBV7-2 and TRBJ2-1; 8 bases agree with TRBD1. The CDR3 covers 15 residues. J lost 4 bases, V lost 3 bases, and 5 bases had no gene match. The germline V gene has CDR1 SGHTA and CDR2 FQGNSA.